This T cell receptor beta chain was sequenced for a study of T cell clonality in common variable immunodeficiency. Study-wide findings and caveats: Shared TCRbeta clones were fewer between CVID subjects than controls. CVID subjects showed higher TCRbeta clonality than healthy controls. In common variable immunodeficiency, TCR beta chains reportedly carried fewer deletions and N-nucleotide insertions.

Sequencing input was equivalent genomic DNA from CVID and controls. Produced via immunoSEQ multiplex PCR; TCRdb's table is partial and in-frame only. Observed in the sample are tens of thousands of clones, none of them singletons. CDR3 length: 10 residues. CDR1 and CDR2 (germline): SGHAT, FQNNGV. Trimming removed 3 bases at V and 8 bases at J, with 2 bases between. This clone was seen at least ten times. As yet, its antigen is unknown. Coverage ceases 3 residues before the CDR3 finishes, and the germline J gene fills in the end. The genes are TRBV11-2 and TRBJ2-1; D not resolved. Input material: peripheral blood mononuclear cells. This sequence was found in a person aged 18 to 70 in good health. The part of the CDR3 DNA that was read is TGTGCCAGCAGCTTCTATGAG. The encoded protein is CASSFYE. The entire CDR3 protein is CASSFYEQFF.